Below, one TCR beta chain is given with its context. The entry originates in a study of T cell changes during pregnancy in multiple sclerosis. Profiling relied on immunoSEQ multiplex PCR, and the TCRdb table lists in-frame clones only, not all of them. In the table there are some 95,000 clones, 85% to 95% of which are singletons. Per germline, CDR1 MDHEN and CDR2 SYDVKM. The CDR3 is 13 residues long. The V end lost 6 bases, the J end lost 1 base, and 10 bases lay between the germline ends. This specimen was peripheral blood, taken in the first trimester of pregnancy. The V and J genes are TRBV28 and TRBJ2-7; D possibly corresponds to TRBD2 (6 bases). This sequence was found in a female donor with multiple sclerosis, enrolled in a pregnancy study. This CDR3 reads CASSRGTSYEQYF. CDR3 nucleotide sequence: TGTGCCAGCAGCCGGGGGACTTCCTACGAGCAGTACTTC.